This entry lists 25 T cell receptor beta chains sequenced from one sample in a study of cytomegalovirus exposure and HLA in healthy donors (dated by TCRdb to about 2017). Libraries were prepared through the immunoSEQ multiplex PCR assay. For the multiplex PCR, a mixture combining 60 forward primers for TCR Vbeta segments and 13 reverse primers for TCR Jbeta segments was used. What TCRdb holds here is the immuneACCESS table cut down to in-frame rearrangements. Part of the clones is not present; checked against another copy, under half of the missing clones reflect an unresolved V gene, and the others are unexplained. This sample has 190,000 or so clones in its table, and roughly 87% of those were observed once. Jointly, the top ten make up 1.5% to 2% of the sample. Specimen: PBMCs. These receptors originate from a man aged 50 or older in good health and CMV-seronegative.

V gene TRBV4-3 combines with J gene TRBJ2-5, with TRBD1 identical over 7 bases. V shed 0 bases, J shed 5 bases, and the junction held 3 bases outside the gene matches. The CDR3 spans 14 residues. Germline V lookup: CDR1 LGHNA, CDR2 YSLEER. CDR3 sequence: CASSQDRGRETQYF. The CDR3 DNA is TGCGCCAGCAGCCAAGATAGGGGGCGGGAGACCCAGTACTTC.

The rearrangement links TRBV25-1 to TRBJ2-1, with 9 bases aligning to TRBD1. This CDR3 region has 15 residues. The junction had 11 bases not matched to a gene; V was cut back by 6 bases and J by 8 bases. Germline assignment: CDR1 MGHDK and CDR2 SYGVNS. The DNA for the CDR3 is TGTGCCAGCAGCCCTCGGACAGGGGTGTGGGATGAGCAGTTCTTC. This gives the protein CASSPRTGVWDEQFF.

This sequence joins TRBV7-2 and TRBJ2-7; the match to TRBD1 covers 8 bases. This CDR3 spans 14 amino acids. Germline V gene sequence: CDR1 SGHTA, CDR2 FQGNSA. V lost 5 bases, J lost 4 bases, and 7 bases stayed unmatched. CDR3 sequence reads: CASSPRGLRYEQYF. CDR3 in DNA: TGTGCCAGCAGCCCCAGGGGGCTAAGATACGAGCAGTACTTC. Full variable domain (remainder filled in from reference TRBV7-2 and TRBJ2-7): GAGVSQSPSNKVTEKGKDVELRCDPISGHTALYWYRQSLGQGLEFLIYFQGNSAPDKSGLPSDRFSAERTGGSVSTLTIQRTQQEDSAVYLCASSPRGLRYEQYFGPGTRLTVT.

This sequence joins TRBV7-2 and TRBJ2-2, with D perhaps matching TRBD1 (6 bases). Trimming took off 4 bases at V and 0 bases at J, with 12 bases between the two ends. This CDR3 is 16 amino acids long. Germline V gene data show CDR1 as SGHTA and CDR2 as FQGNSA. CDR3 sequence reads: CASSSSDSANTGELFF. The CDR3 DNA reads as TGTGCCAGCAGCTCCTCGGACAGCGCGAACACCGGGGAGCTGTTTTTT.

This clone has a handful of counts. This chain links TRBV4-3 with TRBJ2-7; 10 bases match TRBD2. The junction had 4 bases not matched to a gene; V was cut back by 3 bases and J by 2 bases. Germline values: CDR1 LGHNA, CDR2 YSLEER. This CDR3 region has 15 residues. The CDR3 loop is CASSHSGGPAYEQYF. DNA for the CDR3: TGCGCCAGCAGCCATAGCGGGGGGCCCGCCTACGAGCAGTACTTC.

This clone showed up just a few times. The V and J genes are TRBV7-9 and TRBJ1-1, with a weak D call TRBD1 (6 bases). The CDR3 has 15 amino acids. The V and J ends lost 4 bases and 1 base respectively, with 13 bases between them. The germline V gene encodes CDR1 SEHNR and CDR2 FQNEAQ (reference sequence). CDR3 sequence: CASSSRQAGNTEAFF. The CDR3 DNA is TGTGCCAGCAGCTCCCGACAGGCTGGGAACACTGAAGCTTTCTTT.

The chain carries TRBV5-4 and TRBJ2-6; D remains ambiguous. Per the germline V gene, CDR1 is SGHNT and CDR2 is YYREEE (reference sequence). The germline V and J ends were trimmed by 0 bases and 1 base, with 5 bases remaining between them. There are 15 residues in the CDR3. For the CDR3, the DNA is TGTGCCAGCAGCTTGGCCGTATCTGGGGCCAACGTCCTGACTTTC. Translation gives CASSLAVSGANVLTF.

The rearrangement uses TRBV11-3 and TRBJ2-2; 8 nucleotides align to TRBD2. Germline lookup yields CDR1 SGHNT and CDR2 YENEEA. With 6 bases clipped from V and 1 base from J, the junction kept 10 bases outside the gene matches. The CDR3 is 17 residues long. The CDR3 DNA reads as TGTGCCAGCAGTTATTCCGCCGGGACTAGGAACACCGGGGAGCTGTTTTTT. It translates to CASSYSAGTRNTGELFF.

DNA of the CDR3: TGTGCCAGCAGCCCAGGGGTTACTGAAGCTTTCTTT. Translating gives CASSPGVTEAFF. The chain combines TRBV28 with TRBJ1-1; D is possibly TRBD1 (6 bases). The CDR3 consists of 12 residues. The V end lost 6 bases, the J end lost 5 bases, and 10 bases lay between the germline ends. Germline V gives CDR1 MDHEN, CDR2 SYDVKM.

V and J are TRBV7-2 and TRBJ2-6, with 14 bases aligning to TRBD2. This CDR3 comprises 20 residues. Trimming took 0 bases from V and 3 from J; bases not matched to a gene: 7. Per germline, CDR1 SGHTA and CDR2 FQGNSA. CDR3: CASSLALGTSGGGGANVLTF. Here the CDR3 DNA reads TGTGCCAGCAGCTTAGCTTTGGGGACTAGCGGGGGAGGTGGGGCCAACGTCCTGACTTTC.

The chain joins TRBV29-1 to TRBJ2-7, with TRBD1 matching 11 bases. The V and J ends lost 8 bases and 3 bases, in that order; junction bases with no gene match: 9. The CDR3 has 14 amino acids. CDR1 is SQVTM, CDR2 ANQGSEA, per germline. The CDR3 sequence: CSTPGDRGDYEQYF. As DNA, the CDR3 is TGCAGCACTCCGGGGGACAGGGGGGACTACGAGCAGTACTTC.

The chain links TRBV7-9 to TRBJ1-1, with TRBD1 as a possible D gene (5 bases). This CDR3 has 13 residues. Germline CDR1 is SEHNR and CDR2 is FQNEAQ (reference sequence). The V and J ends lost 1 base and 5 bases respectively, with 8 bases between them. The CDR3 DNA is TGTGCCAGCAGCTTAGTCAGGGTTACTGAAGCTTTCTTT. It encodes CASSLVRVTEAFF. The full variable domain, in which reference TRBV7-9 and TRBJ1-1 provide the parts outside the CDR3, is DTGVSQNPRHKITKRGQNVTFRCDPISEHNRLYWYRQTLGQGPEFLTYFQNEAQLEKSRLLSDRFSAERPKGSFSTLEIQRTEQGDSAMYLCASSLVRVTEAFFGQGTRLTVV.

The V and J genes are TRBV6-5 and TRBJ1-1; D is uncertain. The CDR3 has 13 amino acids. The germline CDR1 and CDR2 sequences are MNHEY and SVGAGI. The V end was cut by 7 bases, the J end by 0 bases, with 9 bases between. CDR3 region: CASTPSVNTEAFF. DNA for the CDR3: TGTGCCAGCACCCCGTCTGTGAACACTGAAGCTTTCTTT.

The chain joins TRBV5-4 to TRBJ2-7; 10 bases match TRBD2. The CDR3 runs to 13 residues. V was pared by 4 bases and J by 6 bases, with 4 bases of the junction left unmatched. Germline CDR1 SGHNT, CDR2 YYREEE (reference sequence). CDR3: CASSRLAGGEQYF. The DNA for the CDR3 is TGTGCCAGCAGCCGGTTAGCGGGGGGCGAGCAGTACTTC.

Here the CDR3 reads CASSVLNSPLHF. In DNA, the CDR3 is TGTGCCAGCAGCGTTCTCAATTCACCCCTCCACTTT. V and J are TRBV7-2 and TRBJ1-6, with unresolved D. Germline assignment: CDR1 SGHTA and CDR2 FQGNSA. The CDR3 covers 12 residues. The V and J ends lost 5 bases and 7 bases respectively, with 6 bases between them.

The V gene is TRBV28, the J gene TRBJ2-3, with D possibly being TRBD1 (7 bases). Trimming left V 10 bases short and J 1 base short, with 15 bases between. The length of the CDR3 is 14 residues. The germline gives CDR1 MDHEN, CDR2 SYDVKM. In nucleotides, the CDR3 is TGTGCCACCCAGGGCAGGGGGGGCACAGATACGCAGTATTTT. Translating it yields CATQGRGGTDTQYF. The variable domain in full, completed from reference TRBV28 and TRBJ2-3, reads DVKVTQSSRYLVKRTGEKVFLECVQDMDHENMFWYRQDPGLGLRLIYFSYDVKMKEKGDIPEGYSVSREKKERFSLILESASTNQTSMYLCATQGRGGTDTQYFGPGTRLTVL.

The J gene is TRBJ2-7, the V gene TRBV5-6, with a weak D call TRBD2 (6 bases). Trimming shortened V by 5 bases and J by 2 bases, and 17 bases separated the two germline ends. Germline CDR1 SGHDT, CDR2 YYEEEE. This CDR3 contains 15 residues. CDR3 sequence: CASRPQAGATYEQYF. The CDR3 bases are TGTGCCAGCAGGCCACAAGCGGGCGCTACCTACGAGCAGTACTTC.

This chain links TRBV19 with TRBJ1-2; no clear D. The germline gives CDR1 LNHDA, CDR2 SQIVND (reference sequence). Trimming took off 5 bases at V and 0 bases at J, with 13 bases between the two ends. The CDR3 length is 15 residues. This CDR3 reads CASSRSNQANYGYTF. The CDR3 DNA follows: TGTGCCAGTAGTCGATCAAACCAGGCTAACTATGGCTACACCTTC.

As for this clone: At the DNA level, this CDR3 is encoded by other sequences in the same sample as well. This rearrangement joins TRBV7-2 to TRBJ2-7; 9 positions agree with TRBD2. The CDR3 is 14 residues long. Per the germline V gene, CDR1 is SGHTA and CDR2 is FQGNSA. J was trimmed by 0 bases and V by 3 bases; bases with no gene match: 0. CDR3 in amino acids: CASSFSGSSYEQYF. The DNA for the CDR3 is TGTGCCAGCAGCTTTAGCGGGAGCTCCTACGAGCAGTACTTC.

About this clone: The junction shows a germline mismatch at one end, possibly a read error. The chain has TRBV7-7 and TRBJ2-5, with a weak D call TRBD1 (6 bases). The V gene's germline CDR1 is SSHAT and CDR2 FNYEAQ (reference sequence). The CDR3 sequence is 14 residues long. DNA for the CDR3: TGTGCTAGCAGCTACGGGGACACCCAAGAGACCCAGTACTTC. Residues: CASSYGDTQETQYF.

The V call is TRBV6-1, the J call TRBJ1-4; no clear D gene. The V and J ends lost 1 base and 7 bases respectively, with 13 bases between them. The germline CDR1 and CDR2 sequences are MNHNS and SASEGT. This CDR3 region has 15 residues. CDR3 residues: CASSEEVAGGEKLFF. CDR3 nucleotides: TGTGCCAGCAGTGAAGAGGTCGCAGGAGGTGAAAAACTGTTTTTT.

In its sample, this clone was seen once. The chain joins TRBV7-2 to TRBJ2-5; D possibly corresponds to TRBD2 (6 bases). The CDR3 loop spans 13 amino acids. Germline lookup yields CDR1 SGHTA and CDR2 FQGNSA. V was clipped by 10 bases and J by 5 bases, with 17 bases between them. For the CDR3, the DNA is TGTGCCACAAAACGGGGGTTCGGGGAGACCCAGTACTTC. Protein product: CATKRGFGETQYF.

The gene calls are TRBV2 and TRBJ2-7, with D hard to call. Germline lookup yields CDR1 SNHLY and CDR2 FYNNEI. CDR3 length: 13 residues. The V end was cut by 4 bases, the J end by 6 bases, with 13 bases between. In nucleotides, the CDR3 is TGTGCCAGCAGTGTGGTAGCAGTTGGCGAGCAGTACTTC. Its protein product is CASSVVAVGEQYF. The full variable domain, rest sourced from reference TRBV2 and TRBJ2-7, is EPEVTQTPSHQVTQMGQEVILRCVPISNHLYFYWYRQILGQKVEFLVSFYNNEISEKSEIFDDQFSVERPDGSNFTLKIRSTKLEDSAMYFCASSVVAVGEQYFGPGTRLTVT.

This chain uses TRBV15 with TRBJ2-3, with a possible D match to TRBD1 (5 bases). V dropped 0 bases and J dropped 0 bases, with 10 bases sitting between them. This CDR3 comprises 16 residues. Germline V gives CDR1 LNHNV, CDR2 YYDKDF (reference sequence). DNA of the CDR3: TGTGCCACCAGCAGAGATGGGGCAGGGAGCACAGATACGCAGTATTTT. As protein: CATSRDGAGSTDTQYF.

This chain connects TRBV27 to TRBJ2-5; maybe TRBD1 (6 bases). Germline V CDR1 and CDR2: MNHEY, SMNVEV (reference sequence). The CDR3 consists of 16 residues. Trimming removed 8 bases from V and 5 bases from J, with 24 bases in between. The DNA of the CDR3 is TGTGCCAGCCGAGGGAGAACGACAGTTAGGGGGGAGACCCAGTACTTC. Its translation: CASRGRTTVRGETQYF.